This T cell receptor beta chain was identified during a study of Graves' ophthalmopathy and Graves' hyperthyroidism. Per the germline V gene, CDR1 is SGHTS and CDR2 is YDEGEE. Trimming stripped 0 bases from V and 0 bases from J, with 7 bases between. CDR3 length: 14 residues. TCR beta CDR3 amplification used RNA transcripts. An opening RT-PCR round employed HTBI primers and preceded a second-round multiplex PCR. TCRdb reanalysed the multiplex PCR reads using MiXCR and keeps one entry per CDR3 protein. The sample lists roughly 700,000 distinct CDR3 sequences, around 40% occurring once. This clonotype came up many times. Other autoimmune diseases, uncontrolled infections, pregnancy or lactation excluded patients from enrollment. From fresh peripheral blood, over 9 ml in volume, the PBMCs were obtained.

This sequence joins TRBV5-8 and TRBJ2-7, with D perhaps matching TRBD1 (6 bases). This TCR was sampled from an adult man with Graves' ophthalmopathy. The sequencing sample was made of peripheral blood. The CDR3 DNA sequence: TGTGCCAGCAGCTTGGACAGGGCCTCCTACGAGCAGTACTTC. Translation: CASSLDRASYEQYF.